This T cell receptor beta chain was documented in a study of blood T cell repertoires in COVID-19. Study details: T cells, B-cell-depleted T cells, or PBMCs provided the cDNA or gDNA that served as material.

This study enrolled people aged about 18 to 100 from around 25 US geographic areas. Cohort 3 donors counted as recovered after two negative PCRs, clearance, or resolved symptoms. Germline CDR1 and CDR2: SNHLY and FYNNEI. CDR3 size: 14 residues. J lost 4 bases, V lost 11 bases, and 8 bases had no gene match. TCRdb's table, derived via immunoSEQ multiplex PCR, lists solely in-frame clones and lacks some. The table has 150,000 or so clones, around four fifths seen once. The sequencing input was PBMCs or T cells enriched from blood (not recorded which). The origin of this receptor is a woman aged 45-65 years who had recovered from COVID-19. The J gene is TRBJ2-5, the V gene TRBV2; 12 bases are shared with TRBD2. The CDR3: CAGASGRAGETQYF. The CDR3 bases are TGTGCCGGGGCTAGCGGGAGGGCAGGAGAGACCCAGTACTTC.